This T cell receptor (beta chain) was profiled in a study of cytomegalovirus exposure and HLA in healthy donors (dated by TCRdb to the late 2010s). Regarding the complete study: An earlier analysis of 550 to 700 of the donors reported about 250 Gb of sequence data and 100 million to 130 million unique TCR beta sequences from 190 million or so T cells. An early release covering about 600 HLA-typed donors comprised about 300 gigabases of sequencing data and tens of millions of unique TCR sequences. Of the 300 to 450 genotyped donors, 75% to 85% were placed in the genetic ancestry cluster associated with self-reported Caucasian donors. The study aimed to test whether signatures of past pathogen exposure could be identified by cataloging public T cell receptors. The T cell repertoires of 666 subjects were profiled by immunosequencing and related to cytomegalovirus serostatus. Besides the first cohort of around 700 subjects, a separate validation cohort made up of 90 to 150 different subjects was used. To predict cytomegalovirus infection status, the study combined high-throughput TCR immunosequencing, statistical association of individual TCRs with disease status, and machine learning. In a later analysis, previously published TCR beta repertoires from 670 or so donors were re-analyzed and high-resolution HLA genotyping was added so that TCR occurrence patterns could be studied. The later analysis used no new phenotypic data to find candidate immune exposures, relying instead on TCR beta sequences and their occurrence across donors. In an earlier analysis of roughly 580 of the donors, high-throughput TCR beta sequencing was used to judge whether each TCR beta V gene segment behaved as functional or pseudogenic. Donor age, sex, ethnicity and CMV serostatus were compiled alongside the repertoire data. Genome-wide SNP genotypes for about three fifths of the roughly 670 donors were used in a later genetic analysis, which treated that subset as a discovery cohort. Every repertoire in the discovery cohort had been generated on one and the same sequencing platform. Class I and class II HLA loci were covered by the typing at four-digit resolution. Typing coverage varied by locus: roughly 629-630 donors for A, B, C, DRB1 and DQB1; under 550 for DQA1; 600 to 610 for DPA1; 450 to 480 for DPB1. Several DR-DQ haplotypes were treated as single units for association and clustering because of strong linkage in the cohort. Among around 400 genotyped donors of the cohort, an average of roughly 230,000 unique TCR beta nucleotide sequences was sequenced per donor, of which about 18% were non-productive.

Libraries came from the immunoSEQ multiplex PCR assay. The multiplex PCR relied on a mix of 60 forward primers for TCR Vbeta segments and 13 reverse primers for TCR Jbeta segments. The CDR3 region of rearranged TCR beta genes was amplified from genomic DNA by a multiplex PCR assay. Amplified TCR beta libraries were sequenced as 87-base-pair reads on the Illumina HiSeq System. In the original analysis: A later analysis counted approximately 84 million unique TCR beta chains across the approximately 700 repertoires, and about 10 million of these chains were shared by at least two donors. To remove PCR and sequencing errors, raw reads were error-corrected and collapsed into unique sequences using a nearest-neighbor algorithm that merged closely related sequences. V, D and J gene segments were assigned by aligning CDR3 sequences to IMGT reference sequences. For a sequence to be retained, a match of at least six nucleotides to both a V gene segment and a J gene segment was required. A rearrangement was called productive if the CDR3 had no stop codons and remained in frame with V and J, and every other rearrangement was called non-productive. CDR3 was defined according to IMGT convention as the region running from the second conserved V-encoded cysteine to the conserved J-encoded phenylalanine. The earlier analysis of some 600 of the donors excluded sequences that lacked an unambiguous match to a single V gene segment. An earlier analysis of 550 to 650 of the donors classified V segments as functional when productive rearrangements were above 56.7% and as segregating when the standard deviation between donors was above 5%. A statistical classification framework was built for diagnosing cytomegalovirus status from the catalog of TCR beta chain sequences. A later analysis assigned V and J genes by comparing TCR nucleotide sequences with IMGT/GENE-DB human TR gene sequences. A later analysis assigned CDR3 sequences and most-parsimonious VDJ recombination scenarios with the TCRdist pipeline. In a later analysis, each TCR beta chain was defined by its CDR3 amino acid sequence together with its V-gene family, and reads lacking a unique V-gene family were excluded. As a way to deal with suspected cross-contamination and a sequencing artifact, a later analysis dropped hundreds of nucleotide sequences that were highly shared and had low generation probability. In a later analysis, a clonal expansion index was calculated for each public chain from normalized within-repertoire ranks of inferred template counts. A later analysis computed generation probabilities with a VDJ recombination model fitted to out-of-frame rearrangements, and checked the results against IGoR. In a later analysis, hypergeometric tests were used to score TCR-TCR, TCR-HLA and TCR-CMV co-occurrence, with a repertoire-size bias correction applied to TCR pairs. In a later analysis, false discovery rates were estimated by permuting HLA or CMV assignments 20 times. In a later analysis, co-occurring TCRs were grouped using DBSCAN, with TCRdist sequence similarity added in when clustering inside HLA-allele-positive subsets. Repertoires with fewer than 30,000 or more than 120,000 public chains were left out of co-occurrence clustering, as were five repertoires with anomalous nucleotide sharing. This immuneACCESS table, as held by TCRdb, lists in-frame sequences with V and J called but not all clones. Of the missing ones, under half trace to an unresolved V gene in checked studies; the others have no known cause. V, J and clone size were drawn from that table, and D and trimming were deduced from the DNA. For this sample the table gives 150,000 to 200,000 clones, of which over 70% were detected only once. Jointly, the top ten make up around 2.4% of the sample.

The study at large found these results: Because counts were too low, seventeen rarely observed V segments, including chromosome 9 orphons, were left out of the earlier analysis of over 550 of the donors. According to a later analysis, parvovirus B19, influenza, CMV and Epstein-Barr virus appeared linked to several top co-occurrence clusters. A group of highly shared sequence variants was considered likely to be a technical artifact of the sequencing pipeline. Most CMV-associated TCR beta chains appeared to be HLA-restricted in a later analysis, and the HLA associations seemed to be driven largely by CMV exposure. Only TCR beta chains were sequenced in this cohort, and the absence of alpha or paired-chain data limited detectable features. A later analysis found that HLA-associated TCR beta chains were more clonally expanded and had lower generation probabilities than equally common non-associated chains. The classifier was reported to diagnose cytomegalovirus status with high specificity and sensitivity in both the original cohort and the validation cohort. In a later genetic analysis, fewer N-insertions in productive TCRs were reported among donors in an Asian-associated ancestry cluster than the roughly 700-donor mean. Most TCR sequences were seen in very few donors, while some public TCRs were found in many individuals. An earlier analysis of approximately 600 of the donors showed that most TCR beta V segments appeared in productive rearrangements either about 87% or about 30% of the time, which broadly matched IMGT annotations. In a later analysis, the rate of TCR association differed among HLA loci, with DRB1 alleles having the most associated TCRs and HLA-C alleles having the fewest. Specific HLA alleles were associated with more than 15,000 TCR beta sequences at a false discovery rate of 0.05 in a later analysis. For the cohort, immune exposure information was limited to CMV serostatus. Because HLA typing was unavailable for some donors at each locus, only the typed subset was used in association tests. A further reported finding was that TCR beta sequences accurately predicted the HLA-A and HLA-B alleles for most subjects in the first cohort. Assigning TCR associations to individual alleles was difficult when HLA alleles, especially DR and DQ, strongly co-occurred. It was suggested by the authors that the approach could potentially be generalized to other disease states and immunological phenotypes. Presence/absence analyses assumed roughly uniform sequencing depth across donors, an assumption that may not hold. Linkage disequilibrium might explain the correlated functional status among segregating V segments, but an unknown experimental factor could not be ruled out. A few of the identified cytomegalovirus-associated TCR beta chains were confirmed in vitro to be specific for cytomegalovirus antigens. V-gene and J-gene trimming of TCR beta chains was associated with a missense DCLRE1C variant in a later genetic analysis, and the association was replicated in an independent cohort. The study listed approximately 150 TCR beta chains as associated with cytomegalovirus.

In total, approximately 690 healthy bone marrow donors made up the cohort. Cohort members were all nominally healthy when sampled, although unrecorded immune exposures were likely present. The donor was CMV seronegative and belonged to the group of around 400 seronegative cohort members. A peripheral blood sample was collected from each donor, and TCR beta sequencing was performed on peripheral blood mononuclear cells. Genomic DNA was extracted from the blood cell samples with the Qiagen DNeasy Blood Extraction Kit. Notes on this clone: Its antigen has not been determined. Base qualities are not at hand, and no much larger clone is one base apart.

The clonotype comes from a woman in her thirties in good health and CMV-seronegative. Sequenced material: PBMCs.

The DNA reads as follows: TGTGCCTGGGCAGGGGGAAGTCAGCCCCAGCATTTT. This codes for CAWAGGSQPQHF. The sequence is built from TRBV30 and TRBJ1-5; 7 junctional bases match TRBD1. Inclusive of the bounding cysteine and phenylalanine, the CDR3 is 12 residues long. This entry keeps only the CDR3 DNA: 36 bases, framed from base 1. For CDR1 and CDR2, the germline V gene (reference sequence) lists GTSNPN and SVGIG. The germline V and J ends show losses of 5 bases and 6 bases respectively, and no gene match explains 4 bases of the junction. Supplemented by the reference TRBV30 and TRBJ1-5 proteins around the CDR3, the complete variable domain is SQTIHQWPATLVQPVGSPLSLECTVEGTSNPNLYWYRQAAGRGLQLLFYSVGIGQISSEVPQNLSASRPQDRQFILSSKKLLLSDSGFYLCAWAGGSQPQHFGDGTRLSIL.